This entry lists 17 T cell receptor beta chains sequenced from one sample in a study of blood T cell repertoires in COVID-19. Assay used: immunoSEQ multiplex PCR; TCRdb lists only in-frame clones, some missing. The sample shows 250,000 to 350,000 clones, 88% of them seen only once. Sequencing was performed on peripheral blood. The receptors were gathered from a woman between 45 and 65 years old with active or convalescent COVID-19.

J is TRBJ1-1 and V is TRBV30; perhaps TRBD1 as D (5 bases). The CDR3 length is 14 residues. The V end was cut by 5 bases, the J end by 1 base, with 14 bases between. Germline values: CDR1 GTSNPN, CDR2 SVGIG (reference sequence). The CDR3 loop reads CAWGSGRGNTEAFF. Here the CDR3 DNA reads TGTGCCTGGGGATCAGGGAGGGGGAACACTGAAGCTTTCTTT.

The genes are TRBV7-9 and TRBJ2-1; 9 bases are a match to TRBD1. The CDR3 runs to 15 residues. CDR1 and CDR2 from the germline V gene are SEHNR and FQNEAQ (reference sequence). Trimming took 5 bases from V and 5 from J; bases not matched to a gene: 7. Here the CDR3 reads CASSHGTGRDNEQFF. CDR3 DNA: TGTGCCAGCAGCCACGGGACAGGGAGGGACAATGAGCAGTTCTTC. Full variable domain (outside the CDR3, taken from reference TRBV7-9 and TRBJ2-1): DTGVSQNPRHKITKRGQNVTFRCDPISEHNRLYWYRQTLGQGPEFLTYFQNEAQLEKSRLLSDRFSAERPKGSFSTLEIQRTEQGDSAMYLCASSHGTGRDNEQFFGPGTRLTVL.

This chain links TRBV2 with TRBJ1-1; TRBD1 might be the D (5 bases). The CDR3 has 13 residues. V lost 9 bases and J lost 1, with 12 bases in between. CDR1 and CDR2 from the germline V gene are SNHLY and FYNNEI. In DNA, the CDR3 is TGTGCCAGTATTCGGACACCGAACACTGAAGCTTTCTTT. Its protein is CASIRTPNTEAFF.

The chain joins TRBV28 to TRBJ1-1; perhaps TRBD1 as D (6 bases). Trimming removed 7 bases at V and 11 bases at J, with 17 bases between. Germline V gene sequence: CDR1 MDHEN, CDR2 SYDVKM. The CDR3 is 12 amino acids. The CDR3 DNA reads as TGTGCCAGCACACCTCAGGGGCAGCCGGCTTTCTTT. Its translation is CASTPQGQPAFF.

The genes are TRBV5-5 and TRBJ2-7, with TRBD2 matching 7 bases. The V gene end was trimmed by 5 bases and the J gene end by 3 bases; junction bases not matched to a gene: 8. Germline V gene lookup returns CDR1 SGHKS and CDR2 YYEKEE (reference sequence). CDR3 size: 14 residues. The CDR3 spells CASSNQGGDYEQYF. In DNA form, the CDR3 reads TGTGCCAGCAGTAACCAGGGAGGGGACTACGAGCAGTACTTC.

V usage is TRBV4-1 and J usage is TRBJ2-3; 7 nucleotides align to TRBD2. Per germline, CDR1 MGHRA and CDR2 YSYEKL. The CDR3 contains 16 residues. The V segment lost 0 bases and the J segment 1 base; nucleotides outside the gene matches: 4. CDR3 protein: CASSQDPSGGTDTQYF. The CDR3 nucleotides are TGCGCCAGCAGCCAAGATCCAAGCGGGGGCACAGATACGCAGTATTTT.

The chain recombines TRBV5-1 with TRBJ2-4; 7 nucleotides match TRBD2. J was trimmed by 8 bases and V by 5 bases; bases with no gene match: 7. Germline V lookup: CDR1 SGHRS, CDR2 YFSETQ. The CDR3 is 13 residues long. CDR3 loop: CASRGLSMDIQYF. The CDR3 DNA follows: TGCGCCAGCAGGGGACTAAGCATGGACATTCAGTACTTC.

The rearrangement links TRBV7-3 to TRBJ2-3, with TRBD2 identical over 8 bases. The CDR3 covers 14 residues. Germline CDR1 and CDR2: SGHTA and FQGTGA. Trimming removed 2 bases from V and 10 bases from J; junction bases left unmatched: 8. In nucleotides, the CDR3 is TGTGCCAGCAGCTTAGGCGGGGGGCCTACTTCGCAGTATTTT. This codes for CASSLGGGPTSQYF. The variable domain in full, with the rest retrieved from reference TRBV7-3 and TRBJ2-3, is GAGVSQTPSNKVTEKGKYVELRCDPISGHTALYWYRQSLGQGPEFLIYFQGTGAADDSGLPNDRFFAVRPEGSVSTLKIQRTERGDSAVYLCASSLGGGPTSQYFGPGTRLTVL.

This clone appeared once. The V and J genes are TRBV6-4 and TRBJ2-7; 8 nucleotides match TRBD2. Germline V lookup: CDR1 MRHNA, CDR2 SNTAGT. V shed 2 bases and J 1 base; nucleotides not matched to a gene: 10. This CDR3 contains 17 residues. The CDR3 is CASSDPLGRGVSYEQYF. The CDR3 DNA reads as TGTGCCAGCAGTGACCCGCTGGGGCGGGGGGTTTCCTACGAGCAGTACTTC.

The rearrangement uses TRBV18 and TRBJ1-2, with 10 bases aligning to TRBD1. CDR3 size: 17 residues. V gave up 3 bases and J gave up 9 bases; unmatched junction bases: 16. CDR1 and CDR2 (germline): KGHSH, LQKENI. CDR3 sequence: CASSPTVLPGQGISYTF. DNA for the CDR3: TGTGCCAGCTCACCCACCGTTCTACCGGGACAGGGGATAAGCTACACCTTC.

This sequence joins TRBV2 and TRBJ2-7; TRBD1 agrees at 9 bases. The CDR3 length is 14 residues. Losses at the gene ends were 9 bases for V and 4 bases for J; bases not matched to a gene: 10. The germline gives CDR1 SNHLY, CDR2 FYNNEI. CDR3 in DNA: TGTGCCAGTAATACAGGGGGCCTGAAGTACGAGCAGTACTTC. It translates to CASNTGGLKYEQYF.

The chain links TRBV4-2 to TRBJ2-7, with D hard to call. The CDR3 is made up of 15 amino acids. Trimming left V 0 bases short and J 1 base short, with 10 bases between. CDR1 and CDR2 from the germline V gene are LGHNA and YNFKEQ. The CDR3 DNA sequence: TGTGCCAGCAGCCAAGATCCCGCACTTTCCTACGAGCAGTACTTC. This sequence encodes CASSQDPALSYEQYF.

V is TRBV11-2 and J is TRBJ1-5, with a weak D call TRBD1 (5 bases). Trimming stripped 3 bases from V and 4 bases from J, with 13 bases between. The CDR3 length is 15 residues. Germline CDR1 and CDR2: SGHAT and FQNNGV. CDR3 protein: CASSLDGQANQPQHF. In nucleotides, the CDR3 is TGTGCCAGCAGCTTGGATGGACAAGCAAATCAGCCCCAGCATTTT.

CDR3 DNA: TGTGCCAGCAGCCTTGGGACAGGATCATTCTCCTACGAGCAGTACTTC. It is translated as CASSLGTGSFSYEQYF. V is TRBV9 and J is TRBJ2-7, with 8 bases lining up with TRBD1. CDR1 SGDLS and CDR2 YYNGEE come from the germline V gene. J lost 0 bases, V lost 4 bases, and 9 bases had no gene match. This CDR3 is 16 amino acids long.

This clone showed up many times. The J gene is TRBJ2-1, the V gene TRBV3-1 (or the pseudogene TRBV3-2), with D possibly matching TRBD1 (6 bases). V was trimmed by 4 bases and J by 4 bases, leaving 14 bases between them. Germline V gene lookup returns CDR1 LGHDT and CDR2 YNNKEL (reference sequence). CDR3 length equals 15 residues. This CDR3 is CASSRRGNSYNEQFF. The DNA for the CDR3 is TGTGCCAGCAGCCGAAGGGGGAACTCATACAATGAGCAGTTCTTC.

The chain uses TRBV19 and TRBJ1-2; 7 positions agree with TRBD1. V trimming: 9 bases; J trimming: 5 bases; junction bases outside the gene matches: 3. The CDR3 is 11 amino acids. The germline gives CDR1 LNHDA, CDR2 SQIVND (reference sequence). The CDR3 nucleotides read TGTGCCAGCGGACAGGTGTATGGCTACACCTTC. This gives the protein CASGQVYGYTF.

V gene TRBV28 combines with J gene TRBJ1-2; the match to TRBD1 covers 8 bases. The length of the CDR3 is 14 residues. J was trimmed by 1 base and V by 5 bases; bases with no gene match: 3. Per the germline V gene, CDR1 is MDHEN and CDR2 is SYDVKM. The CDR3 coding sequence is TGTGCCAGCAGTCTTACAGGGGGTAACTATGGCTACACCTTC. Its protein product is CASSLTGGNYGYTF.